The 26 T cell receptor beta chains below were found in one sample sequenced in a study of T cell repertoires in cytomegalovirus infection (dated by TCRdb to between 2017 and 2020). These TCRs' antigens remain unknown. Instrument on record: Illumina HiSeq 1500. The public reads were run again by TCRdb, first through fastp at Q25 and then through MiXCR, and only productive beta chains were kept. For every CDR3 protein sequence, its rows merge into one entry that carries the most common genes and DNA. This sample gives about a million distinct CDR3 sequences in total; under 40% of them show up just once. About an eighth of the sample belongs to the ten largest clones. The sample's treatment or condition label, in plain terms: in vitro stimulation with specific CMV peptide epitopes to enrich CMV-specific T cells. The specimen was cultured CD8+ T cells from PBMCs, collected from culture after CMV antigen stimulation. The receptors come from a human donor in good health (CMV status not recorded). Some clones in this sample may be carry-over from other donors' samples.

The chain links TRBV6-2 or TRBV6-3 to TRBJ2-7; tentative D call: TRBD1 (5 bases). CDR1 is MNHEY and CDR2 is SVGEGT in the germline V gene. The CDR3 extends over 11 amino acids. V lost 0 bases and J lost 9, with 6 bases in between. Here the CDR3 reads CASSYSGRQYV. The CDR3, as DNA: TGTGCCAGCAGTTACTCGGGGCGGCAGTACGTC.

This chain connects TRBV6-1 to TRBJ1-2, with 8 bases aligning to TRBD1. V was clipped by 3 bases and J by 8 bases; unmatched bases: 17. CDR3 length: 17 residues. Germline V gene sequence: CDR1 MNHNS, CDR2 SASEGT. CDR3 sequence: CASSENWQGALRGGYTF. CDR3 coding DNA: TGTGCCAGCAGTGAGAACTGGCAGGGGGCGCTTAGAGGCGGCTACACCTTC.

This clonotype was counted between two and nine times. The chain employs TRBV2 and TRBJ1-1; a possible D gene is TRBD1 (6 bases). Germline V gene data show CDR1 as SNHLY and CDR2 as FYNNEI. This CDR3 is built from 14 residues. Trimming removed 7 bases from V and 7 bases from J, with 19 bases in between. For the CDR3, the DNA is TGTGCCAGCACGGAGGCGGGGGAACAGGGTGAAGCTTTCTTT. This gives the protein CASTEAGEQGEAFF. Full variable domain (missing parts from reference TRBV2 and TRBJ1-1): EPEVTQTPSHQVTQMGQEVILRCVPISNHLYFYWYRQILGQKVEFLVSFYNNEISEKSEIFDDQFSVERPDGSNFTLKIRSTKLEDSAMYFCASTEAGEQGEAFFGQGTRLTVV.

This clonotype was counted only a few times. This chain joins TRBV6-2 or TRBV6-3 and TRBJ2-7; TRBD2 is a possible D gene (6 bases). Germline V gives CDR1 MNHEY, CDR2 SVGEGT. CDR3 size: 13 residues. V was clipped by 8 bases and J by 3 bases, with 14 bases between them. The CDR3 DNA follows: TGTGCCAGCGGCCACCGGGAGAACTACGAGCAGTACGTC. This codes for CASGHRENYEQYV.

The rearrangement links TRBV10-3 to TRBJ1-2; TRBD1 matches 8 bases. This CDR3 has 14 amino acids. CDR1 is ENHRY and CDR2 is SYGVKD in the germline V gene. V was pared by 3 bases and J by 14 bases, with 14 bases of the junction left unmatched. The CDR3 loop reads CAISDSPGGLSVTF. In nucleotides, the CDR3 is TGTGCCATCAGTGATTCTCCAGGGGGCTTGTCGGTTACCTTC.

This clonotype has only a few counts. The CDR3 nucleotides read TGTGCCAGCAGCGTCGCTAAGGACAGTGAATCAGACTATGGCTACACCTTC. It translates to CASSVAKDSESDYGYTF. The V and J genes are TRBV9 and TRBJ1-2, with D maybe TRBD1 (6 bases). CDR3 size: 17 residues. The germline V and J ends were trimmed by 2 bases and 3 bases, with 20 bases remaining between them. The V gene's germline CDR1 is SGDLS and CDR2 YYNGEE.

This sequence joins TRBV27 and TRBJ2-7; 9 bases match TRBD2. CDR1 is MNHEY and CDR2 is SMNVEV in the germline V gene (reference sequence). The CDR3 consists of 15 residues. Unmatched junction bases numbered 4, after V lost 4 bases and J lost 0 bases. Written as DNA, the CDR3 is TGTGCCAGCAGTTGGCGGGGGGGGATCTCCTACGAGCAGTACTTC. As protein: CASSWRGGISYEQYF.

This chain links TRBV6-6 with TRBJ1-1, with D perhaps TRBD1 (5 bases). Trimming removed 2 bases from V and 3 bases from J, with 10 bases in between. The CDR3 is made up of 14 amino acids. The V gene's germline CDR1 is MNHNY and CDR2 SVGAGI (reference sequence). CDR3 DNA: TGTGCCAGCAGTTACAGGGGAGGGTACACTGAAGCTTTCTTT. This encodes CASSYRGGYTEAFF.

The chain uses TRBV27 and TRBJ1-5; the match to TRBD1 covers 9 bases. This CDR3 comprises 15 residues. After removal of 5 bases from V and 7 bases from J, the junction contained 9 bases not matched to a gene. Germline V gene lookup returns CDR1 MNHEY and CDR2 SMNVEV (reference sequence). CDR3 in amino acids: CASSPDRGKGQPQHF. CDR3 in DNA: TGTGCCAGCAGTCCGGACAGGGGAAAGGGGCAGCCCCAGCATTTT.

The V call is TRBV7-9, the J call TRBJ2-1; TRBD1 aligns across 9 bases. The CDR3 has 16 residues. Germline trimming cut 5 bases from V and 4 bases from J; bases unmatched to any gene: 9. CDR1 SEHNR and CDR2 FQNEAQ come from the germline V gene (reference sequence). CDR3 sequence reads: CASSPRTGENYNEQFF. The CDR3 DNA follows: TGTGCCAGCAGCCCCAGGACAGGGGAGAATTACAATGAGCAGTTCTTC.

This clonotype was observed at least ten times. The chain has TRBV10-3 and TRBJ1-1; D may be TRBD1 (5 bases). The CDR3 consists of 12 residues. Germline loops: CDR1 ENHRY, CDR2 SYGVKD. V was clipped by 4 bases and J by 8 bases, with 11 bases between them. CDR3 protein: CAISVSREEAFF. Written as DNA, the CDR3 is TGTGCCATCAGTGTATCCAGGGAGGAAGCTTTCTTT.

The chain uses TRBV27 and TRBJ2-1, with 7 bases identical to TRBD2. Per germline, CDR1 MNHEY and CDR2 SMNVEV (reference sequence). The CDR3 extends over 14 amino acids. The ends lost 3 bases at V and 10 bases at J; junction bases unmatched: 9. CDR3 DNA sequence: TGTGCCAGCAGTTTCAGGGAGGGAATTGGCGAGCAGTTCTTC. This codes for CASSFREGIGEQFF.

The table lists this clonotype with a count of one. The genes are TRBV2 and TRBJ1-6; D uncertain. This CDR3 contains 16 residues. Germline V gene data show CDR1 as SNHLY and CDR2 as FYNNEI. Trimming pared 2 bases from V and 0 bases from J, leaving 8 bases between. CDR3 protein: CASSETESSYNSPLHF. The DNA for the CDR3 is TGTGCCAGCAGTGAAACTGAAAGCTCCTATAATTCACCCCTCCACTTT.

CDR3 coding DNA: TGTGCCAGCCCAGGGGTATTCACTGAAGCTTTCTTT. Translation: CASPGVFTEAFF. The J gene is TRBJ1-1, the V gene TRBV2; D may be TRBD1 (6 bases). CDR1 SNHLY and CDR2 FYNNEI come from the germline V gene. The CDR3 has 12 residues. Trimming removed 8 bases from V and 4 bases from J, with 11 bases in between.

Of note for this clonotype: One base away lies a much larger clone, so this may be a sequencing read error. The V gene is TRBV7-9, the J gene TRBJ2-5, with unresolved D. Germline V CDR1 and CDR2: SEHNR, FQNEAQ (reference sequence). The CDR3 length is 13 residues. Trimming removed 4 bases from V and 4 bases from J, with 10 bases in between. CDR3 DNA sequence: TGTGCCAGCAGCTGGAGAGGAAGAGAGACCCAGTACTTC. Encoded protein: CASSWRGRETQYF.

This clonotype was counted a few times. The DNA of the CDR3 is TGCAGTGCTAGGGCGGACTACCTAATCGGGGATACGCAGTATTTT. Translated: CSARADYLIGDTQYF. The chain combines TRBV20-1 with TRBJ2-3; D is perhaps TRBD2 (6 bases). Germline values: CDR1 DFQATT, CDR2 SNEGSKA (reference sequence). V was shortened by 3 bases and J by 6 bases, with 19 bases between the two germline ends. CDR3 length equals 15 residues.

The chain carries TRBV6-5 and TRBJ2-3; 9 nucleotides line up with TRBD2. From germline, CDR1 is MNHEY and CDR2 SVGAGI. The CDR3 length is 16 residues. The V gene end was trimmed by 1 base and the J gene end by 3 bases; junction bases not matched to a gene: 5. DNA for the CDR3: TGTGCCAGCAGTTACTTCCCTAGCGGGGCGACAGATACGCAGTATTTT. Encoded protein: CASSYFPSGATDTQYF.

The chain couples TRBV11-2 to TRBJ2-3; D is unclear. CDR3 length: 15 residues. V was clipped by 3 bases and J by 2 bases, with 12 bases between them. CDR1 is SGHAT and CDR2 is FQNNGV in the germline V gene. Here the CDR3 DNA reads TGTGCCAGCAGCTTCGATACCGGGTCCACAGATACGCAGTATTTT. Protein sequence: CASSFDTGSTDTQYF.

This clonotype was observed a handful of times. V usage is TRBV6-5 and J usage is TRBJ1-2; D gene unclear. V lost 5 bases, J lost 6 bases, and 31 bases lay in between. CDR3 size: 19 residues. The germline V gene has CDR1 MNHEY and CDR2 SVGAGI. CDR3 in amino acids: CASSKFTKPPAVRFHGYTF. The CDR3 DNA is TGTGCCAGCAGTAAATTTACAAAGCCCCCCGCAGTGAGATTTCATGGCTACACCTTC.

This clonotype was seen ten or more times. The chain has TRBV7-6 and TRBJ2-1, with a tentative D call TRBD2 (6 bases). V was shortened by 1 base and J by 0 bases, with 22 bases between the two germline ends. The germline CDR1 and CDR2 sequences are SGHVS and FNYEAQ. The CDR3 loop spans 20 amino acids. CDR3 sequence (DNA): TGTGCCAGCAGCTTAGGGGGGGAAAGCGCCTGGCGCGGCTCCTACAATGAGCAGTTCTTC. Protein sequence: CASSLGGESAWRGSYNEQFF.

This clonotype has more than one count but fewer than ten. This sequence joins TRBV19 and TRBJ2-2; no clear D gene. Deletions cut 6 bases from V and 6 bases from J, with 11 bases between. This CDR3 contains 13 residues. The germline gives CDR1 LNHDA, CDR2 SQIVND (reference sequence). The CDR3 coding sequence is TGTGCCAGTAGGGTTTCTGAGGCCGGGGAGCTGTTTTTT. Encoded protein: CASRVSEAGELFF.

This clonotype was counted a few times. The rearrangement links TRBV7-4 to TRBJ2-2, with 7 positions matching TRBD1. The CDR3 covers 14 residues. The trim removed 5 bases at V and 8 bases at J, leaving 8 bases unmatched. Germline CDR1 SGHVT, CDR2 SQSDAQ. The CDR3 coding sequence is TGTGCCAGCAGCCAAGGGGGCCTTACGGGGGAGCTGTTTTTT. Amino acids: CASSQGGLTGELFF.

There are a few counts of this clonotype. The genes are TRBV4-2 and TRBJ1-4; no clear D. The CDR3 is made up of 16 amino acids. CDR1 is LGHNA and CDR2 is YNFKEQ in the germline V gene. V shed 3 bases and J shed 2 bases, with 13 bases lying between them. The CDR3 here is CASSHRLAGTNEKLFF. CDR3 nucleotides: TGTGCCAGCAGCCATCGTCTAGCAGGCACTAATGAAAAACTGTTTTTT.

A word on this clonotype: A read error may be the cause here, since a much bigger clone is one base away. This chain connects TRBV25-1 to TRBJ2-5, with D unresolved. This CDR3 region has 10 residues. V was trimmed by 8 bases and J by 7 bases, leaving 8 bases between them. Germline V gene data show CDR1 as MGHDK and CDR2 as SYGVNS. This CDR3 is CASGHGTQYF. In DNA form, the CDR3 reads TGTGCCAGCGGCCATGGGACCCAGTACTTC.

The gene calls are TRBV6-1 and TRBJ2-1; D possibly corresponds to TRBD2 (6 bases). Trimming removed 4 bases at V and 7 bases at J, with 23 bases between. The V gene's germline CDR1 is MNHNS and CDR2 SASEGT. There are 17 residues in the CDR3. CDR3 protein: CASSVPGRHTGGNEQFF. CDR3 sequence (DNA): TGTGCCAGCAGTGTCCCGGGACGTCATACCGGGGGAAATGAGCAGTTCTTC.

About this clonotype: A much larger clone sits a single nucleotide away, making a read error possible. The genes are TRBV7-9 and TRBJ2-1; TRBD1 agrees at 8 bases. The germline CDR1 and CDR2 sequences are SEHNR and FQNEAQ (reference sequence). The CDR3 length is 16 residues. The V and J ends lost 3 bases and 10 bases, in that order; junction bases with no gene match: 14. CDR3 bases: TGTGCCAGCAGCTTGATGGACAGGGTCAAGCCCTTGGAGCAGTTCTTC. This encodes CASSLMDRVKPLEQFF. Full variable domain (remainder filled in from reference TRBV7-9 and TRBJ2-1): DTGVSQNPRHKITKRGQNVTFRCDPISEHNRLYWYRQTLGQGPEFLTYFQNEAQLEKSRLLSDRFSAERPKGSFSTLEIQRTEQGDSAMYLCASSLMDRVKPLEQFFGPGTRLTVL.